Listed below are T cell receptor beta chains from one sample, sequenced in a study of human T cells and chemical hapten exposure. A single record per CDR3 protein comes from TCRdb applying MiXCR to the RACE reads. Counted here are 75,000 to 100,000 distinct CDR3 sequences, about 12% occurring once; the ten biggest clones make up about 4%. This material consisted of whole blood, taken in connection with sensitization to the hapten diphenylcyclopropenone (DPC). These receptors all come from a woman aged 55-69 years with alopecia areata. Some clones in this sample may be carry-over from other donors' samples. The conserved cysteine and the conserved F or W are not part of the CDR3 here. Size is stated for part of the rows, as once, few or many counts, or as a class when the clone is expanded.

J gene: TRBJ2-1; V gene: TRBV12-3/TRBV12-4; clone size: NA; CDR3 protein: ASRRTRGATYNEQF
J gene: TRBJ2-7; V gene: TRBV20-1; clone size: many; CDR3 protein: SAAHLGLGQHDSSYEQY
J gene: TRBJ2-2; V gene: TRBV10-3; clone size: few; CDR3 protein: AISDLTGTSYTGELF
J gene: TRBJ2-1; V gene: TRBV2; clone size: few; CDR3 protein: ASRGLAGSYNEQF
J gene: TRBJ2-5; V gene: TRBV10-3; clone size: NA; CDR3 protein: AISVPPQETQY
J gene: TRBJ1-4; V gene: TRBV10-2; clone size: NA; CDR3 protein: ASSALGGEAEKLF
J gene: TRBJ1-6; V gene: TRBV9; clone size: many; CDR3 protein: ASTSDRVKSPLH
J gene: TRBJ2-4; V gene: TRBV3-1; clone size: few; CDR3 protein: ASSQVAGIAKNIQY
J gene: TRBJ2-1; V gene: TRBV11-3; clone size: many; CDR3 protein: ASSPRGNSYNEQF
J gene: TRBJ2-1; V gene: TRBV6-6; clone size: many; CDR3 protein: ASSLPNEQF
J gene: TRBJ2-5; V gene: TRBV20-1; clone size: few; CDR3 protein: SAELAGGFQETQY
J gene: TRBJ1-2; V gene: TRBV5-5; clone size: many; CDR3 protein: ASSLADRMSGYT
J gene: TRBJ1-1; V gene: TRBV5-5; clone size: many; CDR3 protein: ASSLDPQGRSEAF